Below, 17 T cell receptor beta chains from the same sample are listed, as sequenced in a study of cytomegalovirus exposure and HLA in healthy donors. The PCR ran on 60 Vbeta and 13 Jbeta primers. Profiling relied on immunoSEQ multiplex PCR, and the TCRdb table lists in-frame clones only, not all of them. The repertoire includes about 150,000 clones, about three quarters of them detected once, and 1.2% to 1.5% sits in the top ten. The sample taken for sequencing was PBMCs. These TCRs come from a man aged 18 to 30 in good health and CMV-seronegative.

The V call is TRBV7-8, the J call TRBJ2-2; 10 nucleotides agree with TRBD1. The CDR3 consists of 15 residues. V was clipped by 5 bases and J by 7 bases; unmatched bases: 7. The germline V gene encodes CDR1 SGHVS and CDR2 FQNEAQ. The CDR3 region is CASSPRQGAGGELFF. CDR3 nucleotides: TGTGCCAGCAGCCCCCGACAGGGGGCTGGCGGGGAGCTGTTTTTT.

The chain joins TRBV6-5 to TRBJ1-4; 7 bases fit TRBD1. The CDR3 consists of 15 residues. Germline CDR1 reads MNHEY; CDR2 reads SVGAGI. V lost 6 bases, J lost 7 bases, and 11 bases stayed unmatched. The CDR3 spells CASSSPGGESEKLFF. The DNA for the CDR3 is TGTGCCAGCAGCTCCCCAGGGGGAGAGAGTGAAAAACTGTTTTTT.

V and J are TRBV13 and TRBJ2-1, with TRBD2 matching 10 bases. V shed 5 bases, J shed 6 bases, and the junction held 13 bases outside the gene matches. Looked up from germline, CDR1 is PRHDT and CDR2 is FYEKMQ (reference sequence). The CDR3 has 17 residues. The CDR3 here is CASSTRPRLAGSNEQFF. The CDR3 bases are TGTGCCAGCAGCACGCGACCCAGACTAGCGGGCTCCAATGAGCAGTTCTTC.

The CDR3 region is CASRAGGEQFF. The CDR3 bases are TGTGCCAGCAGGGCGGGGGGTGAGCAGTTCTTC. The chain carries TRBV6-5 and TRBJ2-1; 8 positions agree with TRBD2. CDR1 and CDR2 from the germline V gene are MNHEY and SVGAGI. With V trimmed by 6 bases and J by 9 bases, 1 base remained unmatched. This CDR3 has 11 residues.

This clone showed up just a few times. DNA of the CDR3: TGCAGCGTTGAAGAAGGCCGGACTAGCGGTGCGTACAATGAGCAGTTCTTC. It translates to CSVEEGRTSGAYNEQFF. The rearrangement uses TRBV29-1 and TRBJ2-1; 10 bases agree with TRBD2. CDR3 length: 17 amino acids. Trimming took 0 bases from V and 4 from J; bases not matched to a gene: 9. Germline CDR1 and CDR2: SQVTM and ANQGSEA.

J is TRBJ1-1 and V is TRBV13; TRBD1 is a possible D gene (5 bases). Trimming stripped 4 bases from V and 5 bases from J, with 8 bases between. Germline-derived CDR1 and CDR2 are PRHDT and FYEKMQ (reference sequence). The CDR3 spans 12 residues. The CDR3 DNA sequence: TGTGCCAGCAGCTCCCAGGGTACTGAAGCTTTCTTT. Translating it yields CASSSQGTEAFF.

J is TRBJ2-2 and V is TRBV10-3, with TRBD1 matching 7 bases. The length of the CDR3 is 16 residues. Trimming removed 6 bases from V and 1 base from J; junction bases left unmatched: 8. Germline CDR1 ENHRY, CDR2 SYGVKD. CDR3 coding DNA: TGTGCCATCAGCGACCACTACAGGGGGAACACCGGGGAGCTGTTTTTT. Protein: CAISDHYRGNTGELFF.

This clone was seen a single time. This chain links TRBV7-2 with TRBJ2-5, with unresolved D. The J call may be mistaken, given a closer DNA end match to TRBJ2-7. Germline values: CDR1 SGHTA, CDR2 FQGNSA. CDR3 length: 15 amino acids. The CDR3 nucleotides read TGTGCCAGCAGCTTAGGGTCGGCGGTATCCTACGAGCAGTACTTC. Translation gives CASSLGSAVSYEQYF.

In this sample, this clone turned up once. The CDR3 sequence is CASSPRFGAGGVETQYF. The CDR3 coding sequence is TGTGCCAGCAGCCCCCGGTTCGGAGCGGGAGGGGTGGAGACCCAGTACTTC. This chain uses TRBV5-6 with TRBJ2-5; TRBD2 matches at 10 bases. Germline assignment: CDR1 SGHDT and CDR2 YYEEEE. The CDR3 sequence is 17 residues long. Trimming took 4 bases from V and 5 from J; bases not matched to a gene: 14.

The rearrangement joins TRBV27 to TRBJ2-3; tentative D call: TRBD1 (5 bases). Trimming removed 3 bases at V and 1 base at J, with 11 bases between. Germline lookup yields CDR1 MNHEY and CDR2 SMNVEV (reference sequence). CDR3 length: 15 amino acids. CDR3 amino acids: CASSFGQGGTDTQYF. The CDR3 DNA is TGTGCCAGCAGTTTTGGTCAGGGTGGCACAGATACGCAGTATTTT.

This clone was found a few times. The sample holds other DNA sequences that translate to the same CDR3. The chain employs TRBV27 and TRBJ2-2; D is ambiguous. CDR1 MNHEY and CDR2 SMNVEV come from the germline V gene (reference sequence). V was trimmed by 3 bases and J by 5 bases, leaving 10 bases between them. This CDR3 is built from 14 residues. The DNA for the CDR3 is TGTGCCAGCAGTTTTCCCCCCGGGACCGGGGAGCTGTTTTTT. This sequence encodes CASSFPPGTGELFF.

The gene calls are TRBV7-9 and TRBJ1-5, with D possibly matching TRBD1 (5 bases). V was clipped by 1 base and J by 0 bases, with 16 bases between them. The V gene's germline CDR1 is SEHNR and CDR2 FQNEAQ (reference sequence). The CDR3 length is 18 residues. This chain's CDR3 is CASSLGLTGLHSNQPQHF. In DNA form, the CDR3 reads TGTGCCAGCAGCTTAGGATTAACGGGACTCCATAGCAATCAGCCCCAGCATTTT.

The rearrangement uses TRBV4-1 and TRBJ2-5; 7 bases align to TRBD2. This CDR3 spans 16 amino acids. Trimming took 2 bases from V and 4 from J; bases not matched to a gene: 10. Germline CDR1 is MGHRA and CDR2 is YSYEKL. The CDR3 nucleotides are TGCGCCAGCAGCCAACCGGGGGGAGGAAGCCCAGAGACCCAGTACTTC. Translation: CASSQPGGGSPETQYF.

The chain has TRBV10-1 and TRBJ2-1; D is uncertain. The CDR3 is 13 amino acids. The germline V gene has CDR1 WNHNN and CDR2 SYGVQD (reference sequence). Trimming stripped 3 bases from V and 6 bases from J, with 9 bases between. CDR3 residues: CASSEVPGNEQFF. The CDR3 DNA follows: TGCGCCAGCAGTGAAGTTCCCGGCAATGAGCAGTTCTTC.

The V gene is TRBV27, the J gene TRBJ2-3, with D possibly TRBD2 on 6 matching bases. The CDR3 extends over 12 amino acids. Trimming cost V 8 bases and J 1 base, with 7 bases left between them. Germline CDR1 MNHEY, CDR2 SMNVEV (reference sequence). CDR3 in amino acids: CASGLRTDTQYF. Written as DNA, the CDR3 is TGTGCCAGCGGACTACGCACAGATACGCAGTATTTT.

The V and J genes are TRBV7-9 and TRBJ2-1; D is perhaps TRBD2 (6 bases). The CDR3 length is 16 residues. Germline lookup yields CDR1 SEHNR and CDR2 FQNEAQ (reference sequence). Trimming took off 5 bases at V and 9 bases at J, with 23 bases between the two ends. The CDR3 region has the DNA TGTGCCAGCAGCAAATCCGGGACTCAGCCCGGAGGTGAGCAGTTCTTC. Translated, it gives CASSKSGTQPGGEQFF. Full variable domain (missing parts from reference TRBV7-9 and TRBJ2-1): DTGVSQNPRHKITKRGQNVTFRCDPISEHNRLYWYRQTLGQGPEFLTYFQNEAQLEKSRLLSDRFSAERPKGSFSTLEIQRTEQGDSAMYLCASSKSGTQPGGEQFFGPGTRLTVL.

This sequence joins TRBV4-1 and TRBJ2-7; TRBD2 is a possible D gene (6 bases). This CDR3 region has 17 residues. Germline CDR1 is MGHRA and CDR2 is YSYEKL. Trimming took 4 bases from V and 3 from J, leaving 22 bases between them. CDR3 in amino acids: CASSRGDRAKQHYEQYF. CDR3 in DNA: TGCGCCAGCAGCCGGGGGGACCGCGCCAAACAACACTACGAGCAGTACTTC.